The 20 T cell receptor beta chains below all came from one sample that was sequenced in a study of T cell responses to AZD1222 COVID-19 vaccine. Assay: immunoSEQ multiplex PCR; the TCRdb copy retains only in-frame clones and omits some. The table includes 100,000 to 150,000 clones, 80% to 90% detected once. Here the sequenced sample was peripheral blood, taken on day 0 of AZD1222 vaccination. The receptors come from an adult in good health.

The chain couples TRBV6-5 to TRBJ2-7; D may be TRBD1 or TRBD2 (5 bases each). The V end was cut by 0 bases, the J end by 6 bases, with 18 bases between. Germline V gene data show CDR1 as MNHEY and CDR2 as SVGAGI. The CDR3 has 16 amino acids. In DNA form, the CDR3 reads TGTGCCAGCAGTTACTCAAGTAGCCGGGGACGGGGCGAGCAGTACTTC. It is translated as CASSYSSSRGRGEQYF.

This clone has only one observation. This chain links TRBV18 with TRBJ2-3, with TRBD2 matching 9 bases. The CDR3 extends over 16 amino acids. V lost 1 base to trimming and J lost 4 bases; unmatched junction nucleotides: 6. Germline lookup yields CDR1 KGHSH and CDR2 LQKENI. The CDR3 DNA is TGTGCCAGCTCACCACTGGAAGCGGGGGGCGCAGATACGCAGTATTTT. Translating gives CASSPLEAGGADTQYF.

The chain links TRBV5-1 to TRBJ1-4; 7 bases are shared with TRBD1. V shed 3 bases and J 0 bases; nucleotides not matched to a gene: 8. In germline, CDR1 is SGHRS, CDR2 YFSETQ. There are 17 residues in the CDR3. CDR3 in amino acids: CASSYTGTAATNEKLFF. CDR3 in DNA: TGCGCCAGCAGCTATACCGGGACAGCGGCAACTAATGAAAAACTGTTTTTT.

The gene calls are TRBV18 and TRBJ2-3; perhaps TRBD1 as D (7 bases). The germline V gene has CDR1 KGHSH and CDR2 LQKENI. This CDR3 is built from 13 residues. With 6 bases removed from V and 6 bases from J, the gap between germline ends came to 13 bases. The CDR3 region is CASSLQGRDTQYF. CDR3 DNA sequence: TGTGCCAGCTCCCTACAGGGGAGGGATACGCAGTATTTT.

The DNA for the CDR3 is TGTGCCAGTAGTATAGTGCGGGACGGTGACAATCAGCCCCAGCATTTT. Encoded protein: CASSIVRDGDNQPQHF. The J gene is TRBJ1-5, the V gene TRBV19; tentative D call: TRBD1 (5 bases). The CDR3 is 16 residues long. V lost 1 base and J lost 3, with 13 bases in between. CDR1 LNHDA and CDR2 SQIVND come from the germline V gene (reference sequence).

This chain links TRBV5-6 with TRBJ1-6; tentative D call: TRBD1 (6 bases). CDR1 is SGHDT, CDR2 YYEEEE, per germline. With 5 bases removed from V and 5 bases from J, the gap between germline ends came to 14 bases. There are 15 residues in the CDR3. CDR3 sequence: CASRSRGSDNSPLHF. The CDR3 DNA is TGTGCCAGCAGGTCCAGGGGTTCTGATAATTCACCCCTCCACTTT. Drawing the rest from reference TRBV5-6 and TRBJ1-6, the complete variable domain is DAGVTQSPTHLIKTRGQQVTLRCSPKSGHDTVSWYQQALGQGPQFIFQYYEEEERQRGNFPDRFSGHQFPNYSSELNVNALLLGDSALYLCASRSRGSDNSPLHFGNGTRLTVT.

V is TRBV27 and J is TRBJ2-3; no firm D call. CDR1 and CDR2 (germline): MNHEY, SMNVEV (reference sequence). This CDR3 contains 12 residues. The ends were cut back, 0 bases at V and 4 bases at J, with 2 bases in the middle. CDR3 sequence: CASSLSADTQYF. For the CDR3, the DNA is TGTGCCAGCAGTTTATCGGCAGATACGCAGTATTTT.

This clone was counted between two and nine times. V usage is TRBV18 and J usage is TRBJ1-4; D is unclear. The V end was cut by 4 bases, the J end by 5 bases, with 8 bases between. Germline V CDR1 and CDR2: KGHSH, LQKENI. The CDR3 contains 13 residues. Written as DNA, the CDR3 is TGTGCCAGCTCACGGCAGGAAAATGAAAAACTGTTTTTT. Translating gives CASSRQENEKLFF.

The chain is built from TRBV29-1 and TRBJ1-5; D might be TRBD1 (6 bases). Germline CDR1 reads SQVTM; CDR2 reads ANQGSEA. V was shortened by 3 bases and J by 4 bases, with 10 bases between the two germline ends. This CDR3 comprises 13 residues. Here the CDR3 DNA reads TGCAGCGTTGAGGGGGGCCCGAATCAGCCCCAGCATTTT. The encoded protein is CSVEGGPNQPQHF.

V and J are TRBV24-1 and TRBJ2-3; 9 bases agree with TRBD2. Trimming took 1 base from V and 0 from J; bases not matched to a gene: 4. This CDR3 spans 17 amino acids. CDR1 KGHDR and CDR2 SFDVKD come from the germline V gene. The CDR3 protein is CATSDFGTSFSTDTQYF. The CDR3 nucleotides are TGTGCCACCAGTGATTTCGGGACTAGCTTCAGCACAGATACGCAGTATTTT.

V is TRBV7-9 and J is TRBJ1-2, with unresolved D. There are 14 residues in the CDR3. Germline loops: CDR1 SEHNR, CDR2 FQNEAQ (reference sequence). Trimming removed 6 bases from V and 4 bases from J, with 15 bases in between. The CDR3 spells CASRFPGFGYGYTF. CDR3 in DNA: TGTGCCAGCAGATTCCCGGGGTTCGGCTATGGCTACACCTTC.

The chain recombines TRBV7-9 with TRBJ2-2; possible D gene TRBD1, 6 bases. Trimming removed 5 bases from V and 6 bases from J, with 16 bases in between. From germline, CDR1 is SEHNR and CDR2 FQNEAQ (reference sequence). This CDR3 has 15 residues. CDR3 amino acids: CASSNPRQAPGELFF. DNA for the CDR3: TGTGCCAGCAGCAACCCGCGACAGGCTCCCGGGGAGCTGTTTTTT.

This chain connects TRBV2 to TRBJ1-5; unclear D gene. The CDR3 contains 13 residues. The germline CDR1 and CDR2 sequences are SNHLY and FYNNEI. Trimming removed 8 bases from V and 8 bases from J, with 16 bases in between. This CDR3 reads CASHVIQREPQHF. The DNA for the CDR3 is TGTGCCAGCCATGTAATCCAGCGGGAGCCCCAGCATTTT.

This clone appeared a single time. The rearrangement joins TRBV5-1 to TRBJ2-7, with TRBD2 identical over 8 bases. CDR3 length equals 14 residues. J lost 3 bases, V lost 2 bases, and 4 bases had no gene match. Germline-derived CDR1 and CDR2 are SGHRS and YFSETQ. CDR3 DNA sequence: TGCGCCAGCAGCTTCCGGGAGGGCGTCTACGAGCAGTACTTC. This sequence encodes CASSFREGVYEQYF.

This clone appeared a few times. V gene TRBV9 combines with J gene TRBJ1-1; D not certain. This CDR3 contains 15 residues. Trimming shortened V by 4 bases and J by 4 bases, and 17 bases separated the two germline ends. In germline, CDR1 is SGDLS, CDR2 YYNGEE. CDR3 region: CASSPTRRLGTEAFF. CDR3 coding DNA: TGTGCCAGCAGCCCCACGAGGAGGTTGGGCACTGAAGCTTTCTTT.

The genes are TRBV7-2 and TRBJ2-1, with 7 bases fitting TRBD1. There are 17 residues in the CDR3. Trimming took 1 base from V and 7 from J; bases not matched to a gene: 13. CDR1 SGHTA and CDR2 FQGNSA come from the germline V gene. DNA of the CDR3: TGTGCCAGCAGCTTAGATTGGGCTACAGGGGTTACGAATGAGCAGTTCTTC. Amino acids: CASSLDWATGVTNEQFF.

A single count supports this clone. The CDR3 nucleotides are TGTGCCAGCAGCCACTCTCGGGGTCGAGGTGAGCAGTTCTTC. Translation gives CASSHSRGRGEQFF. This chain links TRBV11-2 with TRBJ2-1; possible D gene TRBD2, 5 bases. This CDR3 has 14 amino acids. Trimming left V 5 bases short and J 9 bases short, with 17 bases between. CDR1 and CDR2 from the germline V gene are SGHAT and FQNNGV.

The rearrangement joins TRBV6-5 to TRBJ1-2; TRBD1 aligns across 7 bases. This CDR3 has 14 residues. Losses at the gene ends were 11 bases for V and 2 bases for J; bases not matched to a gene: 11. From germline, CDR1 is MNHEY and CDR2 SVGAGI. The CDR3 bases are TGTGCCGGGTCCGGGACACAGGGGAACTATGGCTACACCTTC. Translation gives CAGSGTQGNYGYTF.

The chain employs TRBV7-9 and TRBJ1-6, with D uncertain. Trimming cost V 7 bases and J 8 bases, with 12 bases left between them. This CDR3 is 13 amino acids long. The germline V gene has CDR1 SEHNR and CDR2 FQNEAQ (reference sequence). The CDR3 DNA follows: TGTGCCAGCAAGGAGGGAAAGGATTCACCCCTCCACTTT. It codes for CASKEGKDSPLHF.

The chain joins TRBV18 to TRBJ1-3; TRBD1 aligns across 8 bases. With 0 bases clipped from V and 3 bases from J, the junction kept 4 bases outside the gene matches. Germline loops: CDR1 KGHSH, CDR2 LQKENI. The CDR3 is made up of 16 amino acids. DNA for the CDR3: TGTGCCAGCTCACCACCGGGCAGGGGGCTTGGAAACACCATATATTTT. This gives the protein CASSPPGRGLGNTIYF.